This TCR beta chain was identified during a study of blood T cell repertoires in COVID-19. The overall study: The samples span acute and convalescent COVID-19 from the United States, Italy and Spain.

Original analysis: Reference gene primer amplification gave nucleated cell count estimates. TCRdb's copy holds only in-frame clones and misses some; the assay was immunoSEQ multiplex PCR. V and J calls plus clone size are reproduced from that table; the DNA served to infer D and trimming. This table holds 70,000 to 95,000 clones, approximately 89% found once. CDR1 is MDHEN, CDR2 SYDVKM, per germline. This CDR3 has 12 amino acids. The V gene lost 1 base and the J gene lost 11 bases, with 11 bases spanning the gap. The sample was peripheral blood. The receptor was isolated from a man in his forties or fifties with COVID-19, enrolled during active disease. This sequence joins TRBV28 and TRBJ1-1; maybe TRBD1 (6 bases). CDR3 DNA sequence: TGTGCCAGCAGTTTATACAGGGCGATGGCTTTCTTT. Its translation: CASSLYRAMAFF.